This T cell receptor (beta chain) was sequenced for a study of blood T cell repertoires in COVID-19. Study context: Samples representing acute and convalescent COVID-19 were sourced from the United States, Italy and Spain. PBMCs, B-cell-depleted T cells, or T cells provided the cDNA or gDNA that made up the material.

In the original analysis: Estimation of nucleated cell counts was performed using reference gene primer amplification. The method was immunoSEQ multiplex PCR; TCRdb's version includes in-frame clones alone and lacks a portion of them. V and J calls and clone size are those listed in that table; D and trimming were worked out from the DNA. The table lists roughly 130,000 clones, around 87% of them singletons, with more than 3.5% in the top ten. This sequence was found in a woman aged 55-70 years with acute or convalescent COVID-19. The source material was peripheral blood.

The CDR3 DNA follows: TGTGCCAGCAGTTACGTCGGGACAGGGGCTGAAGCTTTCTTT. Translating it yields CASSYVGTGAEAFF. The genes are TRBV6-2 or TRBV6-3 and TRBJ1-1; TRBD1 matches at 10 bases. Per the germline V gene, CDR1 is MNHEY and CDR2 is SVGEGT. With V trimmed by 2 bases and J by 6 bases, 3 bases remained unmatched. This CDR3 is built from 14 residues.